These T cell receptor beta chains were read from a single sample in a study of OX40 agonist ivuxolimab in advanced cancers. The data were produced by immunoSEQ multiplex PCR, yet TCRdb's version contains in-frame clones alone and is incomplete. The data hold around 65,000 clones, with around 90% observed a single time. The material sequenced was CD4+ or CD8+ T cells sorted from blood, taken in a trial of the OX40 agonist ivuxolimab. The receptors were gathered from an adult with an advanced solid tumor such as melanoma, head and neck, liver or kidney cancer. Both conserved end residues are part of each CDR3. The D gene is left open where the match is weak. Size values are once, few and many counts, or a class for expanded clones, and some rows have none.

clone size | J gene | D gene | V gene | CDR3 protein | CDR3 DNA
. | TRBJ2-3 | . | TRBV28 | CATHGPGTTDTQYF | TGTGCCACCCACGGTCCGGGAACCACAGATACGCAGTATTTT
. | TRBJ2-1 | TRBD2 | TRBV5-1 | CASSAGLAAEQFF | TGCGCCAGCAGCGCTGGACTAGCGGCCGAGCAGTTCTTC
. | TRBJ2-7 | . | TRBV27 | CASSSRVSYEQYF | TGTGCCAGCAGTTCCAGAGTCTCCTACGAGCAGTACTTC
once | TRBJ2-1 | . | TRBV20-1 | CSARQQGVEFF | TGCAGTGCTAGGCAACAGGGAGTGGAGTTCTTC
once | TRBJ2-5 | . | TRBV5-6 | CASSIQETQYF | TGTGCCAGCAGCATCCAAGAGACCCAGTACTTC
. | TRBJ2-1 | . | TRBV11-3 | CASSLDRSSYNEQFF | TGTGCCAGCAGCTTAGATCGAAGCTCCTACAATGAGCAGTTCTTC
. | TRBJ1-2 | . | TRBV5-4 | CASSLSGGVGYTF | TGTGCCAGCAGCTTGTCGGGCGGGGTCGGCTACACCTTC
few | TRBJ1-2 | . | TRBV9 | CASSVANGGGYGYTF | TGTGCCAGCAGCGTAGCCAACGGCGGAGGATATGGCTACACCTTC
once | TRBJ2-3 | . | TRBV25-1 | CASSESHRGGDTQYF | TGTGCCAGCAGTGAATCGCACAGGGGGGGAGATACGCAGTATTTT
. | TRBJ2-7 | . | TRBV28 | CASSSSGTYEQYF | TGTGCCAGCAGTAGTAGCGGAACCTACGAGCAGTACTTC
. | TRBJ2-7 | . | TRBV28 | CASSLDGAGDRGEQYF | TGTGCCAGCAGTTTAGATGGGGCGGGTGACCGGGGTGAGCAGTACTTC
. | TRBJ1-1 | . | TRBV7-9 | CASSPFTGLNTEAFF | TGTGCCAGCAGCCCCTTTACCGGTTTGAACACTGAAGCTTTCTTT
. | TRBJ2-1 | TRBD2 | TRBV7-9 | CASSPQRTSRNEQFF | TGTGCCAGCAGCCCGCAGCGGACTAGCAGAAATGAGCAGTTCTTC
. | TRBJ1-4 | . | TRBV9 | CASSPDNMGANEKLFF | TGTGCCAGCAGCCCGGACAATATGGGAGCTAATGAAAAACTGTTTTTT
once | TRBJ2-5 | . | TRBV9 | CASRQTRGKETQYF | TGTGCCAGCAGACAAACCAGGGGCAAAGAGACCCAGTACTTC
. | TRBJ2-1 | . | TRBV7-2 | CASSLTGEQFF | TGTGCCAGCAGCTTAACAGGTGAGCAGTTCTTC
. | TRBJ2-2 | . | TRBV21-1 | CASSRALGAVTGELFF | TGTGCCAGCAGCAGAGCTCTTGGTGCGGTCACCGGGGAGCTGTTTTTT
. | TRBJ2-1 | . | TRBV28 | CASSSPEAPKYNEQFF | TGTGCCAGCAGTTCCCCAGAGGCCCCTAAATACAATGAGCAGTTCTTC
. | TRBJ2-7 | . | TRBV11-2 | CASSLRQIYEQYF | TGTGCCAGCAGCTTAAGACAGATATACGAGCAGTACTTC
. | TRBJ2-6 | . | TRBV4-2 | CASSLPSSSGANVLTF | TGTGCCAGCAGCCTACCCTCGTCGTCTGGGGCCAACGTCCTGACTTTC
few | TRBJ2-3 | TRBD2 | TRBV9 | CASSVGGTSGRDTQYF | TGTGCCAGCAGCGTAGGGGGGACTAGCGGGAGGGATACGCAGTATTTT
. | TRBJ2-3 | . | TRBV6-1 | CASSVEKDTQYF | TGTGCCAGCAGTGTAGAGAAAGATACGCAGTATTTT
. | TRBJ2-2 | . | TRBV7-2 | CASSLRTATNTGELFF | TGTGCCAGCAGCTTAAGGACAGCCACGAACACCGGGGAGCTGTTTTTT
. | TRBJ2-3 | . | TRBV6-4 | CASSDEDTQYF | TGTGCCAGCAGTGACGAAGATACGCAGTATTTT
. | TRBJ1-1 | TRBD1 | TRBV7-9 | CASSPRTGAVKTEAFF | TGTGCCAGCAGCCCAAGGACAGGGGCGGTAAAGACTGAAGCTTTCTTT
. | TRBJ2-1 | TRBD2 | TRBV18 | CASSPLAGGYNEQFF | TGTGCCAGCTCACCACTAGCGGGAGGGTACAATGAGCAGTTCTTC